A single sample is the source of the 21 T cell receptor beta chains below, sequenced in a study of CD8+ T cells in alopecia areata. TCR sequencing used cDNA made by reverse transcription of extracted RNA. Measured with immunoSEQ multiplex PCR; TCRdb has only the in-frame clones, and not every one. This table holds roughly 92,000 clones, about two thirds found once. Sample treatment: oral pan-JAK inhibitor, 5-10 mg twice daily. Sequencing was performed on CD8+ T cells sorted from blood, taken around week 44, from a patient treated with tofacitinib. Receptor source: a human donor with alopecia areata.

The rearrangement links TRBV7-3 to TRBJ2-2; D is possibly TRBD2 (6 bases). The CDR3 sequence is 15 residues long. Germline V gene data show CDR1 as SGHTA and CDR2 as FQGTGA. Trimming shortened V by 1 base and J by 7 bases, and 13 bases separated the two germline ends. Here the CDR3 reads CASSLMGGISGELFF. The CDR3 DNA is TGTGCCAGCAGCTTAATGGGGGGAATCAGCGGGGAGCTGTTTTTT.

The rearrangement joins TRBV11-2 to TRBJ2-7; 9 bases line up with TRBD2. The CDR3 extends over 15 amino acids. The germline V gene encodes CDR1 SGHAT and CDR2 FQNNGV. V dropped 5 bases and J dropped 6; count of bases not matched to a gene: 11. The CDR3: CASSRGGTSQPEQYF. The DNA for the CDR3 is TGTGCCAGCAGCCGGGGGGGGACTAGCCAGCCCGAGCAGTACTTC.

This clone was counted once. The CDR3 DNA reads TGCAGCGCCGGCGGGGAACTGGGGAACACTGAAGCTTTCTTT. Encoded protein: CSAGGELGNTEAFF. The V call is TRBV29-1, the J call TRBJ1-1; unclear D gene. The ends were cut back, 7 bases at V and 1 base at J, with 16 bases in the middle. This CDR3 has 14 amino acids. Germline V CDR1 and CDR2: SQVTM, ANQGSEA.

This chain joins TRBV30 and TRBJ2-7; D is unclear. Per germline, CDR1 GTSNPN and CDR2 SVGIG (reference sequence). This CDR3 comprises 14 residues. Trimming pared 3 bases from V and 4 bases from J, leaving 16 bases between. Written as DNA, the CDR3 is TGTGCCTGGAGGTCCAGCGCTGCGCTTTACGAGCAGTACTTC. Translated: CAWRSSAALYEQYF. Looking up the rest from reference TRBV30 and TRBJ2-7 gives the full variable domain: SQTIHQWPATLVQPVGSPLSLECTVEGTSNPNLYWYRQAAGRGLQLLFYSVGIGQISSEVPQNLSASRPQDRQFILSSKKLLLSDSGFYLCAWRSSAALYEQYFGPGTRLTVT.

The table lists this clone with a count of one. The chain carries TRBV2 and TRBJ2-5, with a tentative D call TRBD2 (5 bases). The V and J ends lost 7 bases and 5 bases respectively, with 23 bases between them. Germline V gives CDR1 SNHLY, CDR2 FYNNEI. This CDR3 has 16 residues. CDR3 DNA sequence: TGTGCCAGCATTACCCTAGGGTCGGGGATTGAGGAGACCCAGTACTTC. This gives the protein CASITLGSGIEETQYF. Full variable domain (rest looked up from reference TRBV2 and TRBJ2-5): EPEVTQTPSHQVTQMGQEVILRCVPISNHLYFYWYRQILGQKVEFLVSFYNNEISEKSEIFDDQFSVERPDGSNFTLKIRSTKLEDSAMYFCASITLGSGIEETQYFGPGTRLLVL.

DNA of the CDR3: TGCAGCGTTGCCCTCCCGACCGGGGAGCTGTTTTTT. It is translated as CSVALPTGELFF. The V gene is TRBV29-1, the J gene TRBJ2-2; no definite D call. The CDR3 is 12 amino acids. Per germline, CDR1 SQVTM and CDR2 ANQGSEA. V gave up 4 bases and J gave up 5 bases, with 8 bases separating them.

V usage is TRBV19 and J usage is TRBJ1-1; TRBD1 matches at 7 bases. The junction had 10 bases not matched to a gene; V was cut back by 5 bases and J by 7 bases. The germline V gene encodes CDR1 LNHDA and CDR2 SQIVND (reference sequence). This CDR3 contains 14 residues. The CDR3 nucleotides are TGTGCCAGTAGTGGACGGGACAGTGCTTATGAAGCTTTCTTT. Translating it yields CASSGRDSAYEAFF.

The V gene is TRBV27, the J gene TRBJ1-5; D is unclear. The length of the CDR3 is 13 residues. Looked up from germline, CDR1 is MNHEY and CDR2 is SMNVEV (reference sequence). The germline V and J ends were trimmed by 3 bases and 4 bases, with 7 bases remaining between them. CDR3 bases: TGTGCCAGCAGTTTGGCCCCGAATCAGCCCCAGCATTTT. Translation gives CASSLAPNQPQHF.

This sequence joins TRBV4-3 and TRBJ2-2; D is ambiguous. Deletions cut 2 bases from V and 5 bases from J, with 3 bases between. Germline V gene data show CDR1 as LGHNA and CDR2 as YSLEER. The CDR3 sequence is 12 residues long. Here the CDR3 DNA reads TGCGCCAGCAGCCAAAGTACCGGGGAGCTGTTTTTT. It specifies CASSQSTGELFF.

The chain has TRBV7-3 and TRBJ2-7; 10 nucleotides line up with TRBD1. Germline values: CDR1 SGHTA, CDR2 FQGTGA. The CDR3 covers 14 residues. Unmatched junction bases numbered 3, after V lost 5 bases and J lost 2 bases. Here the CDR3 DNA reads TGTGCCAGCAGCCTCGGACAGGGGGCCTACGAGCAGTACTTC. Protein: CASSLGQGAYEQYF.

This chain uses TRBV5-1 with TRBJ2-7, with TRBD1 matching 8 bases. CDR3 length: 15 residues. The germline V gene encodes CDR1 SGHRS and CDR2 YFSETQ. J was trimmed by 2 bases and V by 1 base; bases with no gene match: 5. CDR3 residues: CASSLRQGMTYEQYF. For the CDR3, the DNA is TGCGCCAGCAGCTTGAGACAGGGGATGACCTACGAGCAGTACTTC.

The chain has TRBV6-5 and TRBJ1-1; D is ambiguous. Germline V gene sequence: CDR1 MNHEY, CDR2 SVGAGI. V lost 0 bases, J lost 1 base, and 6 bases lay in between. The CDR3 contains 14 residues. The DNA for the CDR3 is TGTGCCAGCAGTTACTCGGAGAGGAACACTGAAGCTTTCTTT. This gives the protein CASSYSERNTEAFF.

V gene TRBV19 combines with J gene TRBJ2-7; the D call may be TRBD1 or TRBD2 (5 bases each). The CDR3 consists of 14 residues. Trimming shortened V by 4 bases and J by 1 base, and 11 bases separated the two germline ends. Looked up from germline, CDR1 is LNHDA and CDR2 is SQIVND (reference sequence). This CDR3 reads CASSTGPRSYEQYF. CDR3 DNA: TGTGCCAGTAGTACGGGACCGAGATCCTACGAGCAGTACTTC. The full variable domain, rest sourced from reference TRBV19 and TRBJ2-7, is DGGITQSPKYLFRKEGQNVTLSCEQNLNHDAMYWYRQDPGQGLRLIYYSQIVNDFQKGDIAEGYSVSREKKESFPLTVTSAQKNPTAFYLCASSTGPRSYEQYFGPGTRLTVT.

V is TRBV19 and J is TRBJ1-1, with D unresolved. Germline CDR1 reads LNHDA; CDR2 reads SQIVND (reference sequence). With 3 bases removed from V and 7 bases from J, the gap between germline ends came to 6 bases. This CDR3 is built from 11 residues. In DNA form, the CDR3 reads TGTGCCAGTAGTATCCCCCGTGAAGCTTTCTTT. This encodes CASSIPREAFF.

This chain joins TRBV2 and TRBJ1-1; D might be TRBD1 (5 bases). V lost 4 bases to trimming and J lost 1 base, with 10 bases between them. CDR1 is SNHLY, CDR2 FYNNEI, per germline. This CDR3 region has 14 residues. The CDR3 region is CASSVPGTNTEAFF. CDR3 nucleotides: TGTGCCAGCAGTGTCCCTGGGACGAACACTGAAGCTTTCTTT.

The V call is TRBV19, the J call TRBJ2-5; either TRBD1 or TRBD2 may supply D (7 bases each). The V gene's germline CDR1 is LNHDA and CDR2 SQIVND (reference sequence). Between the trimmed V and J ends, which lost 6 bases and 2 bases, there was a span of 28 bases. This CDR3 comprises 19 residues. CDR3 loop: CASSYRGGLSPSIQETQYF. CDR3 bases: TGTGCCAGTAGCTACAGGGGAGGGCTCTCGCCGTCCATACAAGAGACCCAGTACTTC.

The chain combines TRBV2 with TRBJ2-1, with unresolved D. V lost 3 bases and J lost 6, with 6 bases in between. This CDR3 is 12 amino acids long. CDR1 and CDR2 (germline): SNHLY, FYNNEI. The CDR3 coding sequence is TGTGCCAGCAGTGATCTCCGCAATGAGCAGTTCTTC. This sequence encodes CASSDLRNEQFF.

The chain employs TRBV11-2 and TRBJ2-7; tentatively, D is TRBD1 (7 bases). The CDR3 loop spans 16 amino acids. Germline CDR1 and CDR2: SGHAT and FQNNGV. Trimming took 5 bases from V and 1 from J, leaving 18 bases between them. The CDR3 DNA reads as TGTGCCAGCAGCCTGTGGGACAGAGGGAGGTCCTACGAGCAGTACTTC. Protein product: CASSLWDRGRSYEQYF. The whole variable domain, filled in from reference TRBV11-2 and TRBJ2-7, reads EAGVAQSPRYKIIEKRQSVAFWCNPISGHATLYWYQQILGQGPKLLIQFQNNGVVDDSQLPKDRFSAERLKGVDSTLKIQPAKLEDSAVYLCASSLWDRGRSYEQYFGPGTRLTVT.

For this clone: At one end, the junction sequence differs from germline, possibly due to a read error. The V and J genes are TRBV25-1 and TRBJ1-1; D gene uncertain. Germline CDR1 reads MGHDK; CDR2 reads SYGVNS. The CDR3 length is 11 residues. The CDR3 DNA reads TGTGCCAGCACTACCGAGCGCGGACTCTGCTTT. Protein: CASTTERGLCF. Based on the CDR3 plus reference TRBV25-1 and TRBJ1-1, the full variable domain is EADIYQTPRYLVIGTGKKITLECSQTMGHDKMYWYQQDPGMELHLIHYSYGVNSTEKGDLSSESTVSRIRTEHFPLTLESARPSHTSQYLCASTTERGLCFGQGTRLTVV.

The J gene is TRBJ2-3, the V gene TRBV29-1; D is perhaps TRBD1 or TRBD2 (5 bases each). There are 15 residues in the CDR3. CDR1 SQVTM and CDR2 ANQGSEA come from the germline V gene. With 5 bases removed from V and 2 bases from J, the gap between germline ends came to 17 bases. The CDR3 sequence: CSVWRGERHTDTQYF. Here the CDR3 DNA reads TGCAGCGTTTGGCGAGGGGAGCGCCACACAGATACGCAGTATTTT.

The V call is TRBV7-3, the J call TRBJ2-1; no clear D. The CDR3 loop spans 12 amino acids. CDR1 SGHTA and CDR2 FQGTGA come from the germline V gene. Trimming took 0 bases from V and 6 from J, leaving 3 bases between them. The CDR3 bases are TGTGCCAGCAGCTTAACCAGCAATGAGCAGTTCTTC. It is translated as CASSLTSNEQFF. Combining the CDR3 with reference TRBV7-3 and TRBJ2-1 gives the whole variable domain GAGVSQTPSNKVTEKGKYVELRCDPISGHTALYWYRQSLGQGPEFLIYFQGTGAADDSGLPNDRFFAVRPEGSVSTLKIQRTERGDSAVYLCASSLTSNEQFFGPGTRLTVL.